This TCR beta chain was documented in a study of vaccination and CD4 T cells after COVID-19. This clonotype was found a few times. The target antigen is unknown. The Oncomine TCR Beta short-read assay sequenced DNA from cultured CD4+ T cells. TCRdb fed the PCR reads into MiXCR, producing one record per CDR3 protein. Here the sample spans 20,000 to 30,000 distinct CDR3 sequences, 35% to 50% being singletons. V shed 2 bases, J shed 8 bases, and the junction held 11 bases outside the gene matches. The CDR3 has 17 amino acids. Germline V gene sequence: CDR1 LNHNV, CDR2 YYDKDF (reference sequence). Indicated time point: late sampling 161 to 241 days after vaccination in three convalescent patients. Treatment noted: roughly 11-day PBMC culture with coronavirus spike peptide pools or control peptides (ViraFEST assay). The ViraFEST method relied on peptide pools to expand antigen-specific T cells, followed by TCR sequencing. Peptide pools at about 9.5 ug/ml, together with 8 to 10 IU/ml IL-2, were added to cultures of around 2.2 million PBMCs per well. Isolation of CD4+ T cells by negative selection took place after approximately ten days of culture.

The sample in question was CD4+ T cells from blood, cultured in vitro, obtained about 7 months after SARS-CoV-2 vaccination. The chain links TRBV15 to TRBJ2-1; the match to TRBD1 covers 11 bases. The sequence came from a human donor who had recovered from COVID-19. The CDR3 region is CATSRRTTGTGGDEQFF. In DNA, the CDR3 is TGTGCCACCAGCAGACGGACTACCGGGACAGGGGGTGATGAGCAGTTCTTC.